The T cell receptor beta chain under discussion was sequenced for a study of control samples from healthy donors and cancer patients. Generated by immunoSEQ multiplex PCR, the TCRdb table keeps only in-frame clones and is missing some. The sample shows 130,000 or so clones, roughly 94% of them seen only once. This clone has just one count. The receptor comes from a man aged 55-75 years with colorectal cancer. Sequenced input: PBMCs.

The CDR3 DNA is TGTGCCAGCAGGCCTCAGACCGGGGAGCAGTACTTC. This codes for CASRPQTGEQYF. The chain links TRBV27 to TRBJ2-7; D remains unclear. The V gene lost 6 bases and the J gene lost 7 bases, with 13 bases spanning the gap. Germline V lookup: CDR1 MNHEY, CDR2 SMNVEV (reference sequence). The CDR3 has 12 residues.